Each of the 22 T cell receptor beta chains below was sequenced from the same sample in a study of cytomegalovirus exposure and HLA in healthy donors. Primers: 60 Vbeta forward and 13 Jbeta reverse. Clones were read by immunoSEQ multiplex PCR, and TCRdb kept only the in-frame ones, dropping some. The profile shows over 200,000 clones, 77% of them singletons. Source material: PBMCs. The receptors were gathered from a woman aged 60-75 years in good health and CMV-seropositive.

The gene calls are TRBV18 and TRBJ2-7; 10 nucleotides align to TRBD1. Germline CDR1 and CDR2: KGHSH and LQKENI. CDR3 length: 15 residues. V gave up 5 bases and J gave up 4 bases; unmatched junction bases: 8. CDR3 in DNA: TGTGCCAGCTCAAAACTCGGGACAGGGGAATACGAGCAGTACTTC. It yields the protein CASSKLGTGEYEQYF.

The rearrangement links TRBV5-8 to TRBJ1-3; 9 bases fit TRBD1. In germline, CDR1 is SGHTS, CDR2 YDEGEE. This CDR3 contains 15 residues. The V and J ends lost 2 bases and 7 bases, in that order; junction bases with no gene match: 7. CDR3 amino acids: CASSFDRGRVNTIYF. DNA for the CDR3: TGTGCCAGCAGCTTTGACAGGGGGAGAGTCAACACCATATATTTT.

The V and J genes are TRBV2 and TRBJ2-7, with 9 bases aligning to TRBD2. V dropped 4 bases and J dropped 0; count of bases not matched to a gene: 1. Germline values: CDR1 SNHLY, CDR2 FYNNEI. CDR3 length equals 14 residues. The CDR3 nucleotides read TGTGCCAGCAGTGGAGCGGGAGGCTCCTACGAGCAGTACTTC. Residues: CASSGAGGSYEQYF.

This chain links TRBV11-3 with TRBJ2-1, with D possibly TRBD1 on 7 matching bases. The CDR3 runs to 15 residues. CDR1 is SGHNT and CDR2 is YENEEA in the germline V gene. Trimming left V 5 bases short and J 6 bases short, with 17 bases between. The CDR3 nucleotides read TGTGCCAGCAGCCGGGCGGGGACAGAAGGCAATGAGCAGTTCTTC. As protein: CASSRAGTEGNEQFF.

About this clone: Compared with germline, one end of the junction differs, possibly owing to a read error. This CDR3 reads CSSSLAQGINYGYTF. The CDR3 region has the DNA TGTTCCAGCAGCTTAGCGCAGGGTATCAACTATGGCTACACCTTC. J is TRBJ1-2 and V is TRBV7-9, with D perhaps matching TRBD1 (5 bases). The CDR3 has 15 residues. Germline CDR1 SEHNR, CDR2 FQNEAQ (reference sequence).

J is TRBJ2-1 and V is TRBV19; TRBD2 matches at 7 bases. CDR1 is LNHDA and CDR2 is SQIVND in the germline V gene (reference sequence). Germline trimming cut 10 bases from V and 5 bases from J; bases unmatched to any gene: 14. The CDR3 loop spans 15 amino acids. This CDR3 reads CATLGSSSGHNEQFF. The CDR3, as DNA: TGTGCCACCCTGGGATCATCTAGCGGACACAATGAGCAGTTCTTC.

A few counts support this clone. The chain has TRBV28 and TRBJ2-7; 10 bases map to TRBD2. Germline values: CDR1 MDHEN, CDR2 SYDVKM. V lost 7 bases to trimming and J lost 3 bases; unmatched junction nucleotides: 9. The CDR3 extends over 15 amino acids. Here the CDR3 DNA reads TGTGCCAGCACCGATAGCGGGAGGCTTAGCTACGAGCAGTACTTC. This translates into CASTDSGRLSYEQYF.

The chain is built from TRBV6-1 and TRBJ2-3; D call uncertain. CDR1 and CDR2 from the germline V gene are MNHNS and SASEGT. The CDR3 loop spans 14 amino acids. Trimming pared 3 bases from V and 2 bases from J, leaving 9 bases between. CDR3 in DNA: TGTGCCAGCAGTGATAGGCGGTACACAGATACGCAGTATTTT. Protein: CASSDRRYTDTQYF.

This chain's CDR3 is CASRENRGNTIYF. The CDR3, as DNA: TGCGCCAGCAGGGAGAATCGAGGAAACACCATATATTTT. This rearrangement joins TRBV5-1 to TRBJ1-3; D is unclear. V lost 5 bases and J 4 bases, leaving 10 bases between the germline ends. CDR3 length: 13 residues. Germline loops: CDR1 SGHRS, CDR2 YFSETQ.

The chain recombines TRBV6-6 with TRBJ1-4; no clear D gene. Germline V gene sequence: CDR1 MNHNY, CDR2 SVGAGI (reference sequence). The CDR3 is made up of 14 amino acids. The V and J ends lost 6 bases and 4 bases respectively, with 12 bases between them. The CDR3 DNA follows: TGTGCCAGCAGCCCCCTCCGGGGTAATGAAAAACTGTTTTTT. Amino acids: CASSPLRGNEKLFF.

The CDR3, as DNA: TGTGCCAGCAGTTATGGGGGCGCGAGCACTGAAGCTTTCTTT. Translating gives CASSYGGASTEAFF. The chain couples TRBV6-5 to TRBJ1-1, with TRBD1 as a possible D gene (6 bases). Looked up from germline, CDR1 is MNHEY and CDR2 is SVGAGI. Between the trimmed V and J ends, which lost 3 bases and 4 bases, there was a span of 12 bases. This CDR3 is built from 14 residues.

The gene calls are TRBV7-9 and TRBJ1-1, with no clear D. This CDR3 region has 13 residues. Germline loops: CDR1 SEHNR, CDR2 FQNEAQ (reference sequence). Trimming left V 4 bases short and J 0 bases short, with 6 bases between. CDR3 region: CASSSPVNTEAFF. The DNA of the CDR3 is TGTGCCAGCAGCTCCCCAGTGAACACTGAAGCTTTCTTT.

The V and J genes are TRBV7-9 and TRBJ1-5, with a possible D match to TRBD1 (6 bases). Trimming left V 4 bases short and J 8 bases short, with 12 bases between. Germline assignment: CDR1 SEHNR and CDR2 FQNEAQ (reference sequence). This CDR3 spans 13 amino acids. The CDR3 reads CASSYKGDEPQHF. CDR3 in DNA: TGTGCCAGCAGCTACAAGGGGGACGAGCCCCAGCATTTT. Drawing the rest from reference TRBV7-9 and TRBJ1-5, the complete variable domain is DTGVSQNPRHKITKRGQNVTFRCDPISEHNRLYWYRQTLGQGPEFLTYFQNEAQLEKSRLLSDRFSAERPKGSFSTLEIQRTEQGDSAMYLCASSYKGDEPQHFGDGTRLSIL.

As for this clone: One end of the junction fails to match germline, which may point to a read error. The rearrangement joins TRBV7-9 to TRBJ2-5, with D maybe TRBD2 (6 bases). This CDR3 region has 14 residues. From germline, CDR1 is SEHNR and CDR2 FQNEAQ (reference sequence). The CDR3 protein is CSSSLALGGETQYF. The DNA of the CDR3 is TGTTCCAGCAGCTTGGCCCTTGGGGGGGAGACCCAGTACTTC.

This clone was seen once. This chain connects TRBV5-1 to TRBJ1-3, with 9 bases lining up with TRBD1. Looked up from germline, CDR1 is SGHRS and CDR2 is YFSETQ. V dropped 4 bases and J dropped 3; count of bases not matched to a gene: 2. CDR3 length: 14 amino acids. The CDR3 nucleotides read TGCGCCAGCAGCCGGACAGGGGATGGAAACACCATATATTTT. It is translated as CASSRTGDGNTIYF.

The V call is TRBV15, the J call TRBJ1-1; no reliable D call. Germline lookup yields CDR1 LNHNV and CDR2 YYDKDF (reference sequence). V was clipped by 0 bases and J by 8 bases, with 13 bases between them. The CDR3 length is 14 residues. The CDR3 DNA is TGTGCCACCAGCAGAGATGGATGGGGAGGGGAAGCTTTCTTT. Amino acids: CATSRDGWGGEAFF.

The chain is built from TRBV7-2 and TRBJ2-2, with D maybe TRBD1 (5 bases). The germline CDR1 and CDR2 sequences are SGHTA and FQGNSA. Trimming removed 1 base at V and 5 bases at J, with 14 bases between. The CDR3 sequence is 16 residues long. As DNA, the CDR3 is TGTGCCAGCAGCTTAGTAGGGGTTATGGGGACCGGGGAGCTGTTTTTT. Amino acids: CASSLVGVMGTGELFF.

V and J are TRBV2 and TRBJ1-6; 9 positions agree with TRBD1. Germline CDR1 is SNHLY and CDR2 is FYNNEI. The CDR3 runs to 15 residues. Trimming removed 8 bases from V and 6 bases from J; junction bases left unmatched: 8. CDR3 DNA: TGTGCCAGCCTGACCACGGGACAGGGTAATTCACCCCTCCACTTT. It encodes CASLTTGQGNSPLHF.

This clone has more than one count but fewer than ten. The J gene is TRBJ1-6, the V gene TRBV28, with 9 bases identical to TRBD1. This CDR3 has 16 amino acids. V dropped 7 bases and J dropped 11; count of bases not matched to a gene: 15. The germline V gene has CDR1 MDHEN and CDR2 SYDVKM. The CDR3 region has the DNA TGTGCCAGCACCCCGAATGGACAGGGGAGTGGTCCACCCCTCCACTTT. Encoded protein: CASTPNGQGSGPPLHF. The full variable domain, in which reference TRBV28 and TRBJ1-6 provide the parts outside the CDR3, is DVKVTQSSRYLVKRTGEKVFLECVQDMDHENMFWYRQDPGLGLRLIYFSYDVKMKEKGDIPEGYSVSREKKERFSLILESASTNQTSMYLCASTPNGQGSGPPLHFGNGTRLTVT.

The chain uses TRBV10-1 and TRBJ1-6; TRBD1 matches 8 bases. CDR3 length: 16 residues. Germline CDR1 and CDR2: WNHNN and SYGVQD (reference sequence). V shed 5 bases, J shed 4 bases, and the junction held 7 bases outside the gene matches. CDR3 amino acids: CASSPGTGTYNSPLHF. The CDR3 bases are TGCGCCAGCAGTCCCGGGACAGGAACGTATAATTCACCCCTCCACTTT.

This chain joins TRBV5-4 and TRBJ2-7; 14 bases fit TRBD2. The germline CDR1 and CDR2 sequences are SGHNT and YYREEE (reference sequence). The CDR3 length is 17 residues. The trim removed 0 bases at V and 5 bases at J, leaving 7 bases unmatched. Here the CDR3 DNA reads TGTGCCAGCAGCTTGGCCGGGACTAGCGGGAGTCTGCACGAGCAGTACTTC. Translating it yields CASSLAGTSGSLHEQYF.

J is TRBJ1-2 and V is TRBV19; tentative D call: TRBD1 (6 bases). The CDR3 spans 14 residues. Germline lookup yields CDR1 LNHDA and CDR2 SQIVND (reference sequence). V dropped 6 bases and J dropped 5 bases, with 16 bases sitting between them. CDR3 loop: CASRVAGERYGYTF. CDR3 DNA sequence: TGTGCCAGTAGGGTTGCAGGGGAGAGATATGGCTACACCTTC.